The next 23 T cell receptor beta chains were all read from a single sample in a study of cytomegalovirus exposure and HLA in healthy donors. Primers: 60 Vbeta forward and 13 Jbeta reverse. Libraries were prepared by immunoSEQ multiplex PCR; TCRdb keeps only in-frame clonotypes and omits some of them. The sample shows 100,000 to 150,000 clones, more than 15% of them seen only once. The sequencing sample was made of PBMCs. Receptors were obtained from a female donor in good health and CMV-seropositive.

This clone turned up a few times. This sequence joins TRBV11-2 and TRBJ2-1, with 7 bases identical to TRBD2. V was pared by 6 bases and J by 2 bases, with 7 bases of the junction left unmatched. The CDR3 totals 15 residues. Looked up from germline, CDR1 is SGHAT and CDR2 is FQNNGV. Here the CDR3 reads CASRQRLAPYNEQFF. In DNA form, the CDR3 reads TGTGCCAGCAGACAACGACTAGCTCCCTACAATGAGCAGTTCTTC.

In nucleotides, the CDR3 is TGTGCCAGCAGTGGAAGGAGCTCCTATAATTCACCCCTCCACTTT. Its protein product is CASSGRSSYNSPLHF. This chain joins TRBV2 and TRBJ1-6; no firm D call. Germline-derived CDR1 and CDR2 are SNHLY and FYNNEI. Trimming shortened V by 4 bases and J by 0 bases, and 7 bases separated the two germline ends. The CDR3 runs to 15 residues.

CDR3 DNA: TGTGCCAGCAGCTTACTCGAGGGGGGGAGCCTAATAGCCAAAAACATTCAGTACTTC. This sequence encodes CASSLLEGGSLIAKNIQYF. V usage is TRBV7-8 and J usage is TRBJ2-4; D might be TRBD2 (7 bases). Germline values: CDR1 SGHVS, CDR2 FQNEAQ. The germline V and J ends were trimmed by 2 bases and 0 bases, with 20 bases remaining between them. The CDR3 consists of 19 residues. The full variable domain, rest sourced from reference TRBV7-8 and TRBJ2-4, is GAGVSQSPRYKVAKRGQDVALRCDPISGHVSLFWYQQALGQGPEFLTYFQNEAQLDKSGLPSDRFFAERPEGSVSTLKIQRTQQEDSAVYLCASSLLEGGSLIAKNIQYFGAGTRLSVL.

A single count supports this clone. The V call is TRBV9, the J call TRBJ2-3; unclear D gene. CDR1 and CDR2 (germline): SGDLS, YYNGEE. V shed 0 bases and J shed 5 bases, with 4 bases lying between them. The CDR3 consists of 12 residues. CDR3 region: CASSVELDTQYF. The CDR3 coding sequence is TGTGCCAGCAGCGTAGAGCTAGATACGCAGTATTTT.

The rearrangement uses TRBV27 and TRBJ2-1; 7 bases align to TRBD2. This CDR3 region has 12 residues. V shed 5 bases and J 6 bases; nucleotides not matched to a gene: 1. CDR1 and CDR2 from the germline V gene are MNHEY and SMNVEV (reference sequence). CDR3 loop: CASSGLVNEQFF. The CDR3 DNA follows: TGTGCCAGCAGTGGACTAGTCAATGAGCAGTTCTTC.

The genes are TRBV28 and TRBJ2-3, with 9 bases aligning to TRBD1. From germline, CDR1 is MDHEN and CDR2 SYDVKM. This CDR3 has 15 amino acids. The V and J ends lost 10 bases and 2 bases, in that order; junction bases with no gene match: 10. The CDR3 reads CATSTRTGDTDTQYF. As DNA, the CDR3 is TGTGCCACATCCACCCGGACAGGGGACACAGATACGCAGTATTTT.

The CDR3 sequence: CASSKAALPRGGNQPQHF. The CDR3 DNA follows: TGTGCCAGCAGCAAAGCGGCCCTGCCCCGGGGGGGGAATCAGCCCCAGCATTTT. The chain carries TRBV21-1 and TRBJ1-5. TRBV21-1 corresponds to a pseudogene. This CDR3 region has 18 residues.

The chain recombines TRBV28 with TRBJ2-3; a weak D match, TRBD2 (6 bases). V lost 2 bases, J lost 2 bases, and 20 bases lay in between. The length of the CDR3 is 18 residues. Germline V gene lookup returns CDR1 MDHEN and CDR2 SYDVKM. In nucleotides, the CDR3 is TGTGCCAGCAGTTTAAGACTAGATAGTGGGACGTCCACAGATACGCAGTATTTT. Amino acid sequence: CASSLRLDSGTSTDTQYF.

This clone appeared a few times. The junction departs from the called germline gene at one end, perhaps through a read error. V is TRBV5-4 and J is TRBJ2-1, with 12 bases aligning to TRBD2. Germline CDR1 SGHNT, CDR2 YYREEE (reference sequence). The CDR3 consists of 13 residues. For the CDR3, the DNA is TGTGCCAGCAGCTTGTTGCTAGCGGGGGGGCTGGTCTTC. Protein sequence: CASSLLLAGGLVF.

This clone was counted a few times. V is TRBV4-1 and J is TRBJ2-7; 8 nucleotides line up with TRBD1. After removal of 0 bases from V and 3 bases from J, the junction contained 10 bases not matched to a gene. The length of the CDR3 is 17 residues. The germline CDR1 and CDR2 sequences are MGHRA and YSYEKL. CDR3 in amino acids: CASSQDGPSGGYYEQYF. The CDR3 DNA reads as TGCGCCAGCAGCCAAGATGGACCCTCAGGGGGCTACTACGAGCAGTACTTC.

The CDR3 loop reads CASSLLPSSSGTEAFF. As DNA, the CDR3 is TGTGCCAGCAGCCTCCTCCCCTCTTCTTCGGGGACTGAAGCTTTCTTT. The chain recombines TRBV28 with TRBJ1-1; no firm D call. The ends were cut back, 6 bases at V and 5 bases at J, with 22 bases in the middle. Germline V gene sequence: CDR1 MDHEN, CDR2 SYDVKM. CDR3 length: 16 residues.

This clone was seen a handful of times. This chain joins TRBV18 and TRBJ2-1; 9 bases are a match to TRBD2. The CDR3 is 16 amino acids. CDR1 is KGHSH and CDR2 is LQKENI in the germline V gene. Trimming removed 2 bases from V and 10 bases from J; junction bases left unmatched: 12. Here the CDR3 DNA reads TGTGCCAGCTCACCAAGACGTTCTAGCGGGAAAGGGGAGCAGTTCTTC. It yields the protein CASSPRRSSGKGEQFF.

The chain joins TRBV9 to TRBJ1-2, with TRBD1 as a possible D gene (5 bases). The CDR3 has 15 amino acids. Germline CDR1 and CDR2: SGDLS and YYNGEE. With 3 bases removed from V and 9 bases from J, the gap between germline ends came to 21 bases. The CDR3 protein is CASSALGGKTWSYTF. The CDR3 nucleotides read TGTGCCAGCAGCGCCCTGGGGGGAAAGACATGGAGCTACACCTTC.

The chain joins TRBV4-3 to TRBJ1-6; 9 nucleotides agree with TRBD1. CDR1 is LGHNA, CDR2 YSLEER, per germline. This CDR3 spans 17 amino acids. Trimming cost V 0 bases and J 9 bases; bases outside gene matches: 9. CDR3 nucleotide sequence: TGCGCCAGCAGCCAAGATACGGGGGACAGGGTTAGTTCACCCCTCCACTTT. Residues: CASSQDTGDRVSSPLHF.

On this clone itself: Other nucleotide sequences from this sample produce the same CDR3. The chain carries TRBV28 and TRBJ1-2; perhaps TRBD1 as D (6 bases). This CDR3 is built from 13 residues. Per germline, CDR1 MDHEN and CDR2 SYDVKM. Trimming cost V 2 bases and J 4 bases, with 8 bases left between them. In DNA, the CDR3 is TGTGCCAGCAGTTTACCACAGGGCTATGGCTACACCTTC. Its protein product is CASSLPQGYGYTF.

The chain joins TRBV5-6 to TRBJ2-1; D might be TRBD2 (6 bases). CDR3 size: 16 residues. The germline CDR1 and CDR2 sequences are SGHDT and YYEEEE. V was trimmed by 4 bases and J by 3 bases, leaving 17 bases between them. CDR3 in amino acids: CASSLRRGEIYNEQFF. CDR3 nucleotides: TGTGCCAGCAGCCTACGTCGCGGGGAAATCTACAATGAGCAGTTCTTC.

This clone appeared a few times. This sequence joins TRBV25-1 and TRBJ2-3; D possibly corresponds to TRBD2 (5 bases). Looked up from germline, CDR1 is MGHDK and CDR2 is SYGVNS. This CDR3 has 13 amino acids. The germline V and J ends were trimmed by 1 base and 5 bases, with 7 bases remaining between them. The CDR3 sequence is CASSEFGVDTQYF. In DNA form, the CDR3 reads TGTGCCAGCAGTGAATTCGGGGTAGATACGCAGTATTTT.

The table lists this clone with a few counts. V and J are TRBV10-3 and TRBJ2-5; D is possibly TRBD2 (6 bases). V gave up 10 bases and J gave up 3 bases, with 12 bases separating them. CDR3 length equals 12 residues. Germline loops: CDR1 ENHRY, CDR2 SYGVKD. CDR3 DNA: TGTGCCACCCTGGACTACAAAGAGACCCAGTACTTC. It codes for CATLDYKETQYF.

The chain carries TRBV4-2 and TRBJ2-1, with D perhaps TRBD2 (6 bases). The V gene lost 6 bases and the J gene lost 1 base, with 13 bases spanning the gap. Germline V gene data show CDR1 as LGHNA and CDR2 as YNFKEQ. This CDR3 has 15 residues. In DNA, the CDR3 is TGTGCCAGCAGTCCTAACCGGGGGTCCTACAATGAGCAGTTCTTC. It yields the protein CASSPNRGSYNEQFF.

The chain is built from TRBV4-3 and TRBJ2-7, with D tentatively TRBD2 (6 bases). The CDR3 loop spans 14 amino acids. Per germline, CDR1 LGHNA and CDR2 YSLEER. The V end was cut by 4 bases, the J end by 4 bases, with 14 bases between. The CDR3 loop reads CASSRRAEEYEQYF. CDR3 in DNA: TGCGCCAGCAGCCGGAGGGCCGAGGAGTACGAGCAGTACTTC.

V usage is TRBV7-2 and J usage is TRBJ2-1, with D possibly being TRBD2 (5 bases). The ends were cut back, 5 bases at V and 4 bases at J, with 15 bases in the middle. CDR1 is SGHTA and CDR2 is FQGNSA in the germline V gene. This CDR3 is built from 15 residues. CDR3 nucleotides: TGTGCCAGCAGCCAACTGGCGGGTGATTACAATGAGCAGTTCTTC. It yields the protein CASSQLAGDYNEQFF.

In this sample, this clone turned up a few times. At one end the junction does not follow the germline gene, possibly because of a read error. This sequence joins TRBV29-1 and TRBJ2-5; 7 bases match TRBD2. The germline V gene encodes CDR1 SQVTM and CDR2 ANQGSEA. The CDR3 length is 15 residues. The CDR3 protein is CSVEWASGTQGTQYF. The DNA for the CDR3 is TGCAGCGTTGAATGGGCTAGCGGAACCCAAGGGACCCAGTACTTC. The complete variable domain, with remaining parts taken from reference TRBV29-1 and TRBJ2-5, reads SAVISQKPSRDICQRGTSLTIQCQVDSQVTMMFWYRQQPGQSLTLIATANQGSEATYESGFVIDKFPISRPNLTFSTLTVSNMSPEDSSIYLCSVEWASGTQGTQYFGPGTRLLVL.

Written as DNA, the CDR3 is TGTGCCAGCAGTTACTCGACTATCGTACCCCAAGAGACCCAGTACTTC. This translates into CASSYSTIVPQETQYF. J is TRBJ2-5 and V is TRBV6-5; tentative D call: TRBD2 (5 bases). Germline V CDR1 and CDR2: MNHEY, SVGAGI. CDR3 length: 16 amino acids. Deletions cut 0 bases from V and 1 base from J, with 12 bases between.